The sequence of this T cell receptor beta chain was determined in a study of T cells in Graves' hyperthyroidism and ophthalmopathy. Study findings and constraints: Most expanded thyroid clonotypes above 0.001 also appeared in blood.

There were TCR beta CDR3 regions amplified from RNA transcripts. HTBI primers were employed in a first-round RT-PCR of the TCR CDR3. TCRdb re-analysed the multiplex PCR reads in MiXCR, keeping a single row per CDR3 protein. This table has about 420,000 distinct CDR3 sequences, about an eighth appearing once. This clonotype was seen a handful of times. The target antigen is unknown. Graves' hyperthyroidism was deemed stable given no ophthalmopathy progression within 18 months. The junction had 8 bases not matched to a gene; V was cut back by 8 bases and J by 3 bases. The CDR3 has 14 amino acids. The V gene's germline CDR1 is MNHEY and CDR2 SMNVEV (reference sequence).

Material: blood. This sequence joins TRBV27 and TRBJ2-7; the match to TRBD2 covers 9 bases. This sequence was found in a woman aged 18-30 years with Graves' hyperthyroidism. CDR3 bases: TGTGCCAGCGCCTCGGGACTAGCTTACTACGAGCAGTACTTC. It translates to CASASGLAYYEQYF.